This T cell receptor beta chain was identified in a study of OX40 agonist ivuxolimab in advanced cancers. Study as a whole: Across the patients, intravenous ivuxolimab was delivered every 2 weeks at 0.01 to 10 mg/kg. General observations from the study: Low normalized T-cell clonal expansion was additionally recorded for some nonresponders. Researchers report that CD8+ T cells had, on average, more expanded clones than CD4+.

As concerns this clone: Its antigen is currently unknown.

The CDR3 is 16 amino acids. V was clipped by 0 bases and J by 3 bases; unmatched bases: 4. Germline CDR1 and CDR2: MNHEY and SVGAGI. Generated by immunoSEQ multiplex PCR, the TCRdb table keeps only in-frame clones and is missing some. Of approximately 74,000 clones listed, around nine tenths were seen once; the top ten hold 5.5% to 6%. This rearrangement joins TRBV6-5 to TRBJ2-7, with 11 bases that match TRBD2. This TCR derives from an adult with an advanced solid tumor such as melanoma, head and neck, liver or kidney cancer. This specimen was CD4+ or CD8+ T cells sorted from blood, taken in a trial of the OX40 agonist ivuxolimab. The CDR3 loop reads CASSYSGLAANYEQYF. Written as DNA, the CDR3 is TGTGCCAGCAGTTACTCGGGACTAGCGGCGAACTACGAGCAGTACTTC.